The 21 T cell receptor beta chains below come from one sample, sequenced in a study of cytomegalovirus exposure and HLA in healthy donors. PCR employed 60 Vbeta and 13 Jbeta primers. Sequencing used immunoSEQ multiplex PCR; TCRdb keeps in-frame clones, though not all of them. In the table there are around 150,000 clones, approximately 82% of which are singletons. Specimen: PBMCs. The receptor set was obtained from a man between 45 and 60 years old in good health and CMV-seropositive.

The CDR3 sequence: CATSRTSGIANTGELFF. CDR3 bases: TGTGCCACCAGCAGGACTAGCGGGATTGCGAACACCGGGGAGCTGTTTTTT. This chain links TRBV15 with TRBJ2-2; 11 bases are shared with TRBD2. Losses at the gene ends were 3 bases for V and 0 bases for J; bases not matched to a gene: 3. This CDR3 is 17 amino acids long. Germline V gene lookup returns CDR1 LNHNV and CDR2 YYDKDF (reference sequence).

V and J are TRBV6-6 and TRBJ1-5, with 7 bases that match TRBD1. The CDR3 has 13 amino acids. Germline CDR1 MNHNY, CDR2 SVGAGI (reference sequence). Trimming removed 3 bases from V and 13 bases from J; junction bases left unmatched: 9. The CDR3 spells CASSYSDRDPQHF. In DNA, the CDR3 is TGTGCCAGCAGTTATTCCGACAGGGACCCTCAGCATTTT.

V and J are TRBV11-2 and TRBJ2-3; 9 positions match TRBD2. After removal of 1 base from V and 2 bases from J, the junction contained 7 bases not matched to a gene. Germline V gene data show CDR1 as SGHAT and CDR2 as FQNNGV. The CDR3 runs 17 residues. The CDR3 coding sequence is TGTGCCAGCAGCTTAGTAGGTAGCGGGAGCCTCACAGATACGCAGTATTTT. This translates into CASSLVGSGSLTDTQYF.

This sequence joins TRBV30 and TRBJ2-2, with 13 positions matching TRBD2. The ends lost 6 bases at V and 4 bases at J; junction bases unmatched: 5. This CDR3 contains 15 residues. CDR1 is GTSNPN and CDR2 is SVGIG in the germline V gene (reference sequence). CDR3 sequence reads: CACGLAGDRTGELFF. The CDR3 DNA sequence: TGTGCCTGTGGACTAGCGGGAGATCGCACCGGGGAGCTGTTTTTT.

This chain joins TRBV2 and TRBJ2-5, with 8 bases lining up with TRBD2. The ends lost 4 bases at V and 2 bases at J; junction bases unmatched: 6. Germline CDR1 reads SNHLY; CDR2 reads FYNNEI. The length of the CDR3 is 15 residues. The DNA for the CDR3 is TGTGCCAGCAGTGGACGACTAGCGAGACAAGAGACCCAGTACTTC. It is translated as CASSGRLARQETQYF. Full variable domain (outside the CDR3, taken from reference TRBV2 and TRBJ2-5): EPEVTQTPSHQVTQMGQEVILRCVPISNHLYFYWYRQILGQKVEFLVSFYNNEISEKSEIFDDQFSVERPDGSNFTLKIRSTKLEDSAMYFCASSGRLARQETQYFGPGTRLLVL.

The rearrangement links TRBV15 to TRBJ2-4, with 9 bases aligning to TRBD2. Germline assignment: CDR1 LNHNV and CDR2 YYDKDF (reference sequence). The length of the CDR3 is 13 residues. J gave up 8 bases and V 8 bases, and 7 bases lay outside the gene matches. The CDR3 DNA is TGTGCCACCTCTGGGACTAGCATGTACATTCAGTACTTC. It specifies CATSGTSMYIQYF.

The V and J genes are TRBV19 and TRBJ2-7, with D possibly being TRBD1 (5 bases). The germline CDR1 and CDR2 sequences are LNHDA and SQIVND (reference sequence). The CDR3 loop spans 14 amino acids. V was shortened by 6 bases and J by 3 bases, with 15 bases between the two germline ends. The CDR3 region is CASSDSETLYEQYF. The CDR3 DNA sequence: TGTGCCAGTAGCGACAGTGAGACGCTCTACGAGCAGTACTTC.

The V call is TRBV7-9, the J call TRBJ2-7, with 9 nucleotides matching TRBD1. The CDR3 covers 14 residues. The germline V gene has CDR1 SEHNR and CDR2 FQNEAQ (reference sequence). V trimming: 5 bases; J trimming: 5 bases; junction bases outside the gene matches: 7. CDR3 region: CASSPGTGRDEQYV. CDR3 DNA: TGTGCCAGCAGCCCCGGGACAGGGCGGGACGAGCAGTACGTC.

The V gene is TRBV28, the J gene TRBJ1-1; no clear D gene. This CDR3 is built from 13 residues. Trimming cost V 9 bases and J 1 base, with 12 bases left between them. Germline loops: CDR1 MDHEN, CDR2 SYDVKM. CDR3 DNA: TGTGCCAGTTACCCGGGAGGGAACACTGAAGCTTTCTTT. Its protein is CASYPGGNTEAFF.

The chain's CDR3 is CASRSSRSGEQETQYF. CDR3 DNA sequence: TGTGCCAGCAGATCCTCTAGGTCGGGAGAACAAGAGACCCAGTACTTC. The V and J genes are TRBV5-6 and TRBJ2-5, with D possibly TRBD2 on 6 matching bases. V lost 5 bases and J 2 bases, leaving 19 bases between the germline ends. The CDR3 is 16 residues long. Germline CDR1 is SGHDT and CDR2 is YYEEEE.

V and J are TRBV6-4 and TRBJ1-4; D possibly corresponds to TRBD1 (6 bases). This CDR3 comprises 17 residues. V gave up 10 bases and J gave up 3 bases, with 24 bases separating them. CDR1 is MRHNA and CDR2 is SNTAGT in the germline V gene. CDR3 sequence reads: CATLWASRDTSNEKLFF. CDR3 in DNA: TGTGCCACCCTGTGGGCCTCTCGGGACACGTCTAATGAAAAACTGTTTTTT.

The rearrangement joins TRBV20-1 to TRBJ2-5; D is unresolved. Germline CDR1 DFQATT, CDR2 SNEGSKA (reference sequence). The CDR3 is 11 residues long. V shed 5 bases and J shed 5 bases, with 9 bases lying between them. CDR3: CSAYLEETQYF. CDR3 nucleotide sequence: TGCAGTGCTTATCTTGAGGAGACCCAGTACTTC.

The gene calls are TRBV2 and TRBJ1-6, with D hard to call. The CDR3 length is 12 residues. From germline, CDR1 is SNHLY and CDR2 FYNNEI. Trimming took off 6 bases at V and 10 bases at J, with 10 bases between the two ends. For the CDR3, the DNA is TGTGCCAGCAGGGTAGAATCGTCACCCCTCCACTTT. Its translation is CASRVESSPLHF.

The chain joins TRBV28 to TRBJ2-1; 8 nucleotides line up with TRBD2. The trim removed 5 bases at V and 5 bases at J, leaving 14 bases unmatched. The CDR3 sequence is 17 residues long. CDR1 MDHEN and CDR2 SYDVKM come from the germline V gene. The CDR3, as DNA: TGTGCCAGCAGTCCCCCCATGAAGGTAGCGGGAAACAATGAGCAGTTCTTC. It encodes CASSPPMKVAGNNEQFF.

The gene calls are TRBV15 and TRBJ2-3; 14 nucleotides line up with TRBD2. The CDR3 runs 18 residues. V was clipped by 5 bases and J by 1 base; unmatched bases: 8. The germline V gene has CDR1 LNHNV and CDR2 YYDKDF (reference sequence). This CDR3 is CATSRGTSGRVGTDTQYF. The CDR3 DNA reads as TGTGCCACCAGCCGAGGGACTAGCGGGAGAGTCGGCACAGATACGCAGTATTTT.

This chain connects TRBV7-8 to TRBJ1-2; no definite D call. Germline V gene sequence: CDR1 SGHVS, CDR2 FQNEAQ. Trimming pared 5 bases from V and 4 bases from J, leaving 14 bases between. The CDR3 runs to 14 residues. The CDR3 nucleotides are TGTGCCAGCAGCCCGGTACGGGAGGGCTATGGCTACACCTTC. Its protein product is CASSPVREGYGYTF.

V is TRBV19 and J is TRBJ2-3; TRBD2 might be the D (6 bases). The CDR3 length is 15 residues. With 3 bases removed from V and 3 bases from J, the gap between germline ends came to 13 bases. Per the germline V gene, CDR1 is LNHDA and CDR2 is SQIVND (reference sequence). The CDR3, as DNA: TGTGCCAGTAGTATTTCGTTGGCGGGGACAGATACGCAGTATTTT. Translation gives CASSISLAGTDTQYF.

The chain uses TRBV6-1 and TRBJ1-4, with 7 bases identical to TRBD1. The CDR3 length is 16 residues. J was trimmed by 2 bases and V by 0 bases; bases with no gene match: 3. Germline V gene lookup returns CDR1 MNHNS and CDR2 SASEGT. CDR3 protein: CASSEATGSTNEKLFF. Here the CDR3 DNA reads TGTGCCAGCAGTGAAGCGACAGGGTCCACTAATGAAAAACTGTTTTTT.

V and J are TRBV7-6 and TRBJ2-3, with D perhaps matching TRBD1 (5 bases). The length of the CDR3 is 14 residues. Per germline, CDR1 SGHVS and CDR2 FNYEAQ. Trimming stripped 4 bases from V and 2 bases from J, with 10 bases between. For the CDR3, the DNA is TGTGCCAGCAGCTATACAGGAAACACAGATACGCAGTATTTT. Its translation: CASSYTGNTDTQYF. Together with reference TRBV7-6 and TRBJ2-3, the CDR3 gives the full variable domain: GAGVSQSPRYKVTKRGQDVALRCDPISGHVSLYWYRQALGQGPEFLTYFNYEAQQDKSGLPNDRFSAERPEGSISTLTIQRTEQRDSAMYRCASSYTGNTDTQYFGPGTRLTVL.

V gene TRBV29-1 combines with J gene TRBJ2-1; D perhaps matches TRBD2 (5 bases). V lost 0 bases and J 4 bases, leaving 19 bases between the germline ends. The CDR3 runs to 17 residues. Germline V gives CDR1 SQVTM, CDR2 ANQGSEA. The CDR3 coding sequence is TGCAGCGTTGAAGATCTTCGGACTTATGAAGAATACAATGAGCAGTTCTTC. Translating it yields CSVEDLRTYEEYNEQFF.

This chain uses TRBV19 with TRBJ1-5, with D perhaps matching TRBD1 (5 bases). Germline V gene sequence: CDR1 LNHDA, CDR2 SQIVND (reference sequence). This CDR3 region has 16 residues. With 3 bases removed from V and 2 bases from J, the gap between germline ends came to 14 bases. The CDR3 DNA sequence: TGTGCCAGTAGTATGAGGGAGGGGAAGGGCAATCAGCCCCAGCATTTT. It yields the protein CASSMREGKGNQPQHF. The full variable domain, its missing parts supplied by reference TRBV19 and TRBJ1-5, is DGGITQSPKYLFRKEGQNVTLSCEQNLNHDAMYWYRQDPGQGLRLIYYSQIVNDFQKGDIAEGYSVSREKKESFPLTVTSAQKNPTAFYLCASSMREGKGNQPQHFGDGTRLSIL.